Sequencing of this T cell receptor (beta chain) was carried out in a study of beta chain features in type 1 diabetes. Study summary: In age, gender and cell yields, patients were similar to healthy donors.

Averaging roughly 100 mL, one heparinised blood draw was given by each donor. Whole-study results and caveats: A moderate, significant TCRB CDR3 shortening appeared in type 1 diabetes across four CD4+ subsets. Among patients, naive, central memory and Treg TCRB repertoires appeared more similar than among healthy donors. VDJ junctions in type 1 diabetes patients carried more deletions and fewer insertions.

Sequencing targeted expressed TCRB transcripts, as all isolated RNA had been reverse transcribed. This table comes from immunoSEQ multiplex PCR, and its TCRdb copy is limited to in-frame clones, with some not included. The sample lists roughly 280,000 clones, 24% seen once, with around 0.011% in the top ten. This clone was picked up a small number of times. Its antigen is not identified. The specimen sequenced was naive CD4+ T cells from blood. The receptor was isolated from a woman aged 30 to 39 with type 1 diabetes.

DNA for the CDR3: TGTGCCAGCAGCTTTTATGACAGGGGGCGGACTGAAGCTTTCTTT. Protein product: CASSFYDRGRTEAFF. V usage is TRBV7-2 and J usage is TRBJ1-1; 10 nucleotides line up with TRBD1. CDR1 and CDR2 from the germline V gene are SGHTA and FQGNSA. The CDR3 is 15 residues long. Unmatched junction bases numbered 6, after V lost 3 bases and J lost 5 bases.